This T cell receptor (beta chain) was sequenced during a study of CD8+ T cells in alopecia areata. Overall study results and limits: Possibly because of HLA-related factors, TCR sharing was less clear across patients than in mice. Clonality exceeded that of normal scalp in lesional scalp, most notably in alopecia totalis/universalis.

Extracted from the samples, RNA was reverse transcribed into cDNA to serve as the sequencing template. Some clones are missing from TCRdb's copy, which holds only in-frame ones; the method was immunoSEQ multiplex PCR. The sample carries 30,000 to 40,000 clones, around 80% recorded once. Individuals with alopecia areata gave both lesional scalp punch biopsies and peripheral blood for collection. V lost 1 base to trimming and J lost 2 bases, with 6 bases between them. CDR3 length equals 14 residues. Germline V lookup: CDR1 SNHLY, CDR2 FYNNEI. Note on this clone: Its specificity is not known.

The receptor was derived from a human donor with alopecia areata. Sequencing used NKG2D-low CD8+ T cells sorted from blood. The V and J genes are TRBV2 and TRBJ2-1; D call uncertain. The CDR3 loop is CASSEEFPYNEQFF. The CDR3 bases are TGTGCCAGCAGTGAAGAGTTCCCCTACAATGAGCAGTTCTTC. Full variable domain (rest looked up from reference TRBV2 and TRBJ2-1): EPEVTQTPSHQVTQMGQEVILRCVPISNHLYFYWYRQILGQKVEFLVSFYNNEISEKSEIFDDQFSVERPDGSNFTLKIRSTKLEDSAMYFCASSEEFPYNEQFFGPGTRLTVL.